This TCR beta chain was recorded in a study of OX40 agonist ivuxolimab in advanced cancers. Overall study context: Of the patients, three showed partial responses, one with hepatocellular carcinoma and two with cutaneous melanoma.

Concerning this clone itself: Its antigen is unidentified.

Sequenced by immunoSEQ multiplex PCR; TCRdb stores in-frame clones only, minus some. The data hold tens of thousands of clones, with 84% observed a single time. General observations from the study: No antigen was identified for the clonally expanded peripheral T cells. The study found among the lowest clonal expansion in partial responders at 0.1-3.0 mg/kg. Clonal expansion from baseline to week 6 occurred in both CD4+ and CD8+ T cells.

This TCR derives from an adult with an advanced solid tumor such as melanoma, head and neck, liver or kidney cancer. This specimen consisted of CD4+ or CD8+ T cells sorted from blood, obtained in a trial of the OX40 agonist ivuxolimab.

CDR3 sequence reads: CASSPQGGDTGELFF. The DNA for the CDR3 is TGCGCCAGCAGCCCACAGGGAGGGGACACCGGGGAGCTGTTTTTT. The rearrangement joins TRBV5-1 to TRBJ2-2; possible D gene TRBD2, 7 bases. Trimming took 4 bases from V and 3 from J, leaving 13 bases between them. Per the germline V gene, CDR1 is SGHRS and CDR2 is YFSETQ. This CDR3 spans 15 amino acids.